This is a list of T cell receptor beta chains from one sample in a study of Graves' ophthalmopathy and Graves' hyperthyroidism. TCRdb reanalysed the multiplex PCR reads using MiXCR and keeps one entry per CDR3 protein. The sample lists 1 million to 1.3 million distinct CDR3 sequences, about 38% occurring once. Sequenced material: peripheral blood or thyroid tissue (not recorded which). The receptor set was obtained from an adult man with Graves' hyperthyroidism. Each CDR3 is given with its conserved first and last residue. D genes are given only for firm matches. Clone size is not always given. Where it is, it says once, few, many or a class for expanded clones.

j_call clone_size v_call d_call cdr3_aa cdr3_nt
TRBJ2-7 . TRBV10-3 . CAINSESTGYSYEQYF TGTGCCATCAACAGTGAGTCAACAGGATATTCCTACGAGCAGTACTTC
TRBJ2-2 many TRBV7-9 . CASVTGELFF TGTGCCAGCGTAACCGGGGAGCTGTTTTTT
TRBJ1-2 . TRBV15 . CATSRNRDGYGYTF TGTGCCACCAGCAGAAACAGGGACGGCTATGGCTACACCTTC
TRBJ1-1 many TRBV29-1 . CSLGMGGTEAFF TGCAGCTTGGGAATGGGGGGCACTGAAGCTTTCTTT
TRBJ2-5 many TRBV19 TRBD1 CASSSTGGGLETQYF TGTGCCAGTAGTTCTACAGGGGGAGGATTGGAGACCCAGTACTTC
TRBJ1-5 . TRBV10-3 TRBD1 CATLDRVNQPQHF TGTGCCACCCTGGACAGGGTAAATCAGCCCCAGCATTTT
TRBJ2-7 . TRBV6-2/TRBV6-3 TRBD2 CASSFGVNSGSASYEQYF TGTGCCAGCAGTTTCGGAGTAAATAGCGGGAGCGCCTCCTACGAGCAGTACTTC
TRBJ1-1 . TRBV9 TRBD1 CASSVSGARGLNTEAFF TGTGCCAGCAGCGTCTCCGGGGCCAGGGGGCTAAACACTGAAGCTTTCTTT
TRBJ1-1 many TRBV20-1 TRBD1 CSASLGQGRTEAFF TGCAGTGCTAGCTTGGGACAGGGTCGCACTGAAGCTTTCTTT
TRBJ1-2 . TRBV29-1 . CSGGHGYTF TGCAGCGGGGGACATGGCTACACCTTC
TRBJ2-7 many TRBV13 . CASRRLGLASYEQYF TGTGCCAGCAGAAGGTTAGGCCTAGCAAGCTACGAGCAGTACTTC
TRBJ1-6 once TRBV5-1 . CASSFLTDTGGSPLHF TGCGCCAGCAGCTTCCTGACAGACACGGGGGGGTCACCCCTCCACTTT
TRBJ2-5 . TRBV3-1 . CASSTWGTKETQYF TGTGCCAGCAGCACCTGGGGCACCAAAGAGACCCAGTACTTC
TRBJ2-7 many TRBV10-3 . CAIRFRDEAEQYF TGTGCCATCAGGTTCAGGGATGAGGCCGAGCAGTACTTC
TRBJ1-2 few TRBV6-4 TRBD1 CASRDRDSLLNYGYTF TGTGCCAGCAGGGACAGGGACAGTCTTTTAAACTATGGCTACACCTTC
TRBJ2-7 many TRBV2 . CASSEENQNDYEQYF TGTGCCAGCAGTGAGGAAAACCAGAACGACTACGAGCAGTACTTC
TRBJ1-2 few TRBV7-9 . CASSSQALGYTF TGTGCCAGCAGCTCACAGGCTTTAGGCTACACCTTC
TRBJ1-1 . TRBV14 TRBD1 CASSPTGMGTINTEAFF TGTGCCAGCAGCCCGACAGGGATGGGAACGATAAACACTGAAGCTTTCTTT
TRBJ2-7 many TRBV2 . CASMGGSLSYEQYF TGTGCCAGCATGGGCGGGTCCCTCTCCTACGAGCAGTACTTC
TRBJ1-1 . TRBV10-3 . CAISELTGKQTEAFF TGTGCCATCAGTGAGTTAACAGGGAAACAAACTGAAGCTTTCTTT
TRBJ1-1 . TRBV6-5 . CASSFLGPHRLGCTEAFF TGTGCCAGCAGTTTTTTGGGCCCGCACCGTTTGGGCTGCACTGAAGCTTTCTTT
TRBJ1-5 . TRBV6-1 TRBD1 CASSGGTGGPNQPQHF TGTGCCAGCAGTGGGGGGACAGGGGGCCCCAATCAGCCCCAGCATTTT
TRBJ1-6 many TRBV7-3 . CASSLMGQNSPLHF TGTGCCAGCAGCTTGATGGGTCAGAATTCACCCCTCCACTTT
TRBJ2-7 few TRBV20-1 . CSARDPGSFGYEQYF TGCAGTGCTAGAGATCCGGGGAGTTTCGGGTACGAGCAGTACTTC
TRBJ1-5 . TRBV11-2 . CASSLVGVYQPQHF TGTGCCAGCAGCTTAGTGGGGGTATATCAGCCCCAGCATTTT
TRBJ2-7 many TRBV29-1 TRBD1 CSVEEGQDSSYEQYF TGCAGCGTTGAGGAGGGACAGGACAGCTCCTACGAGCAGTACTTC
TRBJ2-7 few TRBV20-1 . CSASEARGPYEQYF TGCAGTGCTAGTGAGGCAAGGGGCCCCTACGAGCAGTACTTC
TRBJ2-2 few TRBV7-8 . CASSQRRGRSGELFF TGTGCCAGCAGCCAGAGGAGGGGGCGCTCCGGGGAGCTGTTTTTT
TRBJ2-7 many TRBV5-1 TRBD2 CASSQGGLAGSYEQYF TGCGCCAGCAGCCAGGGCGGACTAGCGGGGTCCTACGAGCAGTACTTC
TRBJ2-7 many TRBV29-1 TRBD2 CSVISGSFYEQYF TGCAGCGTTATAAGCGGGAGCTTCTACGAGCAGTACTTC
TRBJ2-5 . TRBV4-3 . CASSQGGGFLEETQYF TGCGCCAGCAGCCAAGGAGGGGGATTTTTAGAAGAGACCCAGTACTTC
TRBJ1-1 many TRBV15 . CATSRETGANTEAFF TGTGCCACCAGCAGGGAGACAGGAGCTAACACTGAAGCTTTCTTT
TRBJ1-5 . TRBV12-3/TRBV12-4 . CASSYGPESNQPQHF TGTGCCAGCAGTTATGGGCCAGAGAGCAATCAGCCCCAGCATTTT
TRBJ1-2 . TRBV7-9 . CASSLWVQGGSGYTF TGTGCCAGCAGCTTATGGGTACAGGGCGGCAGTGGCTACACCTTC
TRBJ2-7 . TRBV9 . CASSVSSGVSYEQYF TGTGCCAGCAGCGTATCCAGTGGGGTTTCCTACGAGCAGTACTTC
TRBJ1-1 few TRBV6-6 . CASSYEGRLAFF TGTGCCAGCAGTTACGAGGGAAGGTTGGCTTTCTTT
TRBJ2-7 . TRBV15 . CATSRDPAGSEQYF TGTGCCACCAGCAGAGATCCGGCGGGGAGCGAGCAGTACTTC
TRBJ1-1 many TRBV19 . CASSIDLVNTEAFF TGTGCCAGTAGTATAGATTTGGTGAACACTGAAGCTTTCTTT
TRBJ2-5 . TRBV5-5 . CASSLEAPGETQYF TGTGCCAGCAGCTTGGAAGCTCCCGGGGAGACCCAGTACTTC
TRBJ1-5 . TRBV19 . CASREVDQPQHF TGTGCTAGTCGTGAGGTAGACCAGCCCCAGCATTTT
TRBJ2-5 few TRBV19 TRBD2 CASSILGLAFQETQYF TGTGCCAGTAGTATCCTGGGACTAGCGTTTCAAGAGACCCAGTACTTC
TRBJ2-2 many TRBV14 TRBD2 CASSQTSRTGELFF TGTGCCAGCAGCCAGACTAGCCGCACCGGGGAGCTGTTTTTT
TRBJ1-5 . TRBV19 . CASSIVFLQLHSNQPQHF TGTGCCAGTAGTATAGTCTTCCTTCAACTTCATAGCAATCAGCCCCAGCATTTT
TRBJ2-5 . TRBV9 TRBD1 CASSPRQGIKETQYF TGTGCCAGCAGCCCACGACAGGGAATTAAAGAGACCCAGTACTTC
TRBJ1-1 many TRBV5-1 . CASSFSAEMNTEAFF TGCGCCAGCAGCTTTTCCGCGGAGATGAACACTGAAGCTTTCTTT
TRBJ2-3 few TRBV10-3 TRBD2 CAIRRGRLAGVPDTQYF TGTGCCATCAGGAGGGGAAGACTAGCGGGAGTCCCAGATACGCAGTATTTT
TRBJ1-4 many TRBV7-9 TRBD1 CASSSTDRGRNEKLFF TGTGCCAGCAGCTCAACTGACAGGGGCAGAAACGAAAAACTGTTTTTT
TRBJ2-7 . TRBV2 . CASVESASWGYEQYF TGTGCCAGCGTTGAATCGGCTAGTTGGGGCTACGAGCAGTACTTC
TRBJ2-5 . TRBV5-1 TRBD2 CASRHGGLAVQETQYF TGCGCCAGCAGGCACGGCGGGCTAGCGGTACAAGAGACCCAGTACTTC
TRBJ1-1 once TRBV24-1 TRBD1 CATSEPGQGPEAFF TGTGCCACCAGTGAACCGGGACAGGGGCCTGAAGCTTTCTTT
TRBJ2-2 . TRBV5-5 TRBD1 CASSQENRGRSGELFF TGTGCCAGCAGCCAAGAGAACAGGGGGAGGAGCGGGGAGCTGTTTTTT